This T cell receptor (beta chain) stems from a study of blood T cell repertoires in COVID-19 (dated by TCRdb to between 2020 and 2021). Regarding the research as a whole: Collaborator samples came from the United States, Italy and Spain and covered acute and convalescent phases of COVID-19. The material from the prospective study consisted of cDNA or gDNA derived from T cells, B-cell-depleted T cells, or PBMCs. The dataset comprised deeply sampled blood TCRbeta repertoires from subjects exposed to, actively infected with, or recovered from COVID-19. The repertoires were released in a freely available public database meant as a resource for research on the immune response to SARS-CoV-2. Samples came from the ongoing ImmuneRACE study (first 160 participants) plus 1,254 subjects from 6 global collaborators. Sample metadata almost always included a de-identified subject ID, COVID-19 status, age in years and sex. Where available, HLA class I and class II types were taken from metadata supplied by the sample provider and were not determined by assay-based typing.

The full study reports these points: How much clinical and demographic metadata was included differed by source and by participant, and the metadata was provided uncurated.

V is pruned by 5 bases and J by 5 bases, leaving 1 base of the junction without a gene match. From the cysteine through the phenylalanine, the CDR3 covers 12 amino acids. Only CDR3 DNA is held: 36 bases, read in frame from base 1. Each collaborating institution followed its own protocols to collect whole blood in K2EDTA tubes. For TCRbeta analysis, collaborator samples were shipped as frozen whole blood, as isolated PBMCs, or as DNA extracted from either sample type. Comment on this clone: This clone's antigen is unknown. Base qualities are not provided; no much larger clone lies one nucleotide away.

TCRbeta CDR3 regions were amplified from genomic DNA by means of the immunoSEQ Assay, a bias-controlled multiplex PCR. The authors processed their data as follows. Nucleated cell counts per sample were estimated from amplification of reference gene primers within the assay. Sequence reads were collapsed and filtered to measure the absolute abundance of every unique TCRbeta CDR3 rearrangement. For each sample, productive Simpson clonality was calculated by taking the square root of Simpson's diversity index across productive rearrangements. This is the immuneACCESS table as TCRdb keeps it, with only in-frame sequences that have V and J called. A part of the clones is gone; compared with another copy, unresolved V genes explain less than half, and the rest is unexplained. V and J calls and clone size are those listed in that table; D and trimming were worked out from the DNA. Present in this sample are 150,000 to 200,000 clones, around 80% of which were seen just once. Roughly 18% of the sample goes to the ten largest clones.

This sequence originates from an elderly woman with acute or convalescent COVID-19. Source material: peripheral blood. This sequence uses TRBV12-3 or TRBV12-4 and TRBJ2-3; 7 bases in between match TRBD2. At the DNA level, the sequence is TGTGCCAGCAGTCCTAGCGGAGATACGCAGTATTTT. This gives the protein CASSPSGDTQYF.